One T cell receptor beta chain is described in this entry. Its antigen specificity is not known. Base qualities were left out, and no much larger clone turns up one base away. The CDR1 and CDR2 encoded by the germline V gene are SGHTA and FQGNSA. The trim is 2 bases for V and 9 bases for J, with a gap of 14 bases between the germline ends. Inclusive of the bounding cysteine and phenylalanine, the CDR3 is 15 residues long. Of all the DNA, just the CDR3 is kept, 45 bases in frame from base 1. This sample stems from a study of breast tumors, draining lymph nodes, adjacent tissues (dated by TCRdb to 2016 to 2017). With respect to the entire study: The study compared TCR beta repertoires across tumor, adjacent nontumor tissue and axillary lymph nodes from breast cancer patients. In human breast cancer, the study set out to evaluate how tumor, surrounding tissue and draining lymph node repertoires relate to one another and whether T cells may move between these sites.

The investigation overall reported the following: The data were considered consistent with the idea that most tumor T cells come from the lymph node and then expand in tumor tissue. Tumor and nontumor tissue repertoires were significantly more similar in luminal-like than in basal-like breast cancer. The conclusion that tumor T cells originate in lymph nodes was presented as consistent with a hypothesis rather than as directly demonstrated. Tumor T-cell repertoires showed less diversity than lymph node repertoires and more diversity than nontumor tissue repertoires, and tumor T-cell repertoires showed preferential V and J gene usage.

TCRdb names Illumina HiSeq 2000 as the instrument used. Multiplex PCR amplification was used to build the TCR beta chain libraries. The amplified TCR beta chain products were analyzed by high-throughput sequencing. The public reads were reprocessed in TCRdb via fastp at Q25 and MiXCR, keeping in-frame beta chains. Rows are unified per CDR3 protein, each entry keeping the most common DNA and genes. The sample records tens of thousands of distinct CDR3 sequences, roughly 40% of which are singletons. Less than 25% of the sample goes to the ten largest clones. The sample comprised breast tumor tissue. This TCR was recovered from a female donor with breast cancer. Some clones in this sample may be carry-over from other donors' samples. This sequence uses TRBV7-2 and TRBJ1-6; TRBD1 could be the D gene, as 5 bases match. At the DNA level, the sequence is TGTGCCAGCAGCTTAAGCAGTGGGAGGGGTTCACCCCTCCACTTT. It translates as CASSLSSGRGSPLHF.